This T cell receptor (beta chain) is drawn from a study of blood T cell repertoires in COVID-19. Background on the study: The samples span acute and convalescent COVID-19 from the United States, Italy and Spain.

CDR1 is SGHVS, CDR2 FQNEAQ, per germline. This CDR3 has 18 residues. The trim removed 5 bases at V and 8 bases at J, leaving 18 bases unmatched. Source study methods: The authors estimated nucleated cell counts from reference gene primer amplification. Repertoires were generated with immunoSEQ multiplex PCR, while TCRdb's copy carries only in-frame clones and drops some. V and J calls and clone size come straight from that table; D and trimming were deduced from the DNA. The table shows 150,000 to 200,000 clones, with roughly 86% occurring only once. Enrollees, roughly 18 to 95 years old, lived in approximately 25 US areas.

The J gene is TRBJ2-2, the V gene TRBV7-8; TRBD2 aligns across 9 bases. The material sequenced was PBMCs or T cells enriched from blood (not recorded which). This TCR was sampled from a woman in her twenties or thirties who had recovered from COVID-19. In nucleotides, the CDR3 is TGTGCCAGCAGCCACCGGGGTAGCGGGAGATTCGGTGGGGGGGAGCTGTTTTTT. Amino acid sequence: CASSHRGSGRFGGGELFF.